This entry is about one T cell receptor beta chain. As yet, its antigen is unknown. The data belong to a study of graft-versus-host responses after intestinal transplantation. Study details: The study gave all recipients anti-thymocyte globulin induction, then tacrolimus and steroids for 2 to 3 years.

V lost 2 bases and J lost 3; bases outside the gene matches: 5. Germline CDR1 and CDR2: SEHNR and FQNEAQ (reference sequence). There are 15 residues in the CDR3. Assay used: immunoSEQ multiplex PCR; TCRdb lists only in-frame clones, some missing. The sample holds some 38,000 clones, roughly 92% seen once. Study-level findings and limits: Allografts carried high graft-versus-host to host-versus-graft clonal ratios in patients having graft-donor T cell macrochimerism. Marrow from the recipient contained GvH clones, some of which had appeared first in ileum or blood. Levels of circulating GvH clones at their peak were associated with early post-transplant HvG declines.

The rearrangement joins TRBV7-9 to TRBJ2-7; 9 bases fit TRBD1. Here the sequenced sample was unstimulated CD8+ T cells sorted from spleen or lymph node cells, taken before transplant. This clonotype originated in a human donor who was the organ donor for an intestinal transplant. For the CDR3, the DNA is TGTGCCAGCAGCTTAAAAGGACAGGGGTTCTACGAGCAGTACTTC. Translating gives CASSLKGQGFYEQYF. Full variable domain (missing parts from reference TRBV7-9 and TRBJ2-7): DTGVSQNPRHKITKRGQNVTFRCDPISEHNRLYWYRQTLGQGPEFLTYFQNEAQLEKSRLLSDRFSAERPKGSFSTLEIQRTEQGDSAMYLCASSLKGQGFYEQYFGPGTRLTVT.